Sequencing of this TCR beta chain was carried out in a study of CD8 T cells in Susac syndrome. TCR beta sequencing was performed on blood CD8+ and CD4+ T cells. TEMRA cells were FACS-enriched, while CD8+ and CD4+ T cells were negatively isolated. Random hexamers primed reverse transcription of about 0.5 to 1 ug RNA. The method of amplification for TCR beta CDR3 was immunoSEQ multiplex PCR, covering 54 Vbeta and 13 Jbeta. A single record per CDR3 protein comes from TCRdb applying MiXCR to the immunoSEQ multiplex PCR reads. The data show just over 150,000 distinct CDR3 sequences, roughly 96% seen once. Trimming shortened V by 1 base and J by 7 bases, and 8 bases separated the two germline ends. The CDR3 has 14 residues. CDR1 and CDR2 from the germline V gene are MGHDK and SYGVNS.

The sequenced material came from CD8+ T cells from PBMCs. The rearrangement uses TRBV25-1 and TRBJ1-6, with D unresolved. The TCR comes from a human donor with multiple sclerosis. CDR3 nucleotides: TGTGCCAGCAGTGAATTGTTTGGGAATTCACCCCTCCACTTT. Translated: CASSELFGNSPLHF.